These 14 T cell receptor beta chains share one sample of origin, sequenced in a study of T cell repertoires in cytomegalovirus infection (dated by TCRdb to the late 2010s). Instrument on record: Illumina HiSeq 1500. The public reads were reprocessed in TCRdb via fastp at Q25 and MiXCR, keeping in-frame beta chains. Entries that share a CDR3 protein sequence are merged under the most common genes and DNA. The sample contains 480,000 or so distinct CDR3 sequences, around 10% of them found a single time. The leading ten clones occupy 9.5% to 13% of the sample. Sequences were obtained from PBMCs. These receptors all come from a human donor in good health (CMV status not recorded). Some clones in this sample may be carry-over from other donors' samples.

In its sample, this clonotype was seen many times. This rearrangement joins TRBV27 to TRBJ1-5; tentatively, D is TRBD1 (5 bases). V shed 4 bases and J shed 5 bases, with 9 bases lying between them. This CDR3 has 13 amino acids. Germline assignment: CDR1 MNHEY and CDR2 SMNVEV (reference sequence). CDR3 nucleotide sequence: TGTGCCAGCAGTTCAGTAGGGGATCAGCCCCAGCATTTT. Amino acid sequence: CASSSVGDQPQHF.

This clonotype was detected ten times or more. The chain is built from TRBV6-1 and TRBJ1-1; no clear D gene. V dropped 5 bases and J dropped 3 bases, with 10 bases sitting between them. The CDR3 is 13 amino acids. CDR1 and CDR2 (germline): MNHNS, SASEGT. The CDR3 here is CASSRNSHTEAFF. The CDR3 DNA is TGTGCCAGCAGTCGCAACAGCCACACTGAAGCTTTCTTT.

The chain links TRBV29-1 to TRBJ2-5, with a tentative D call TRBD2 (7 bases). The CDR3 extends over 12 amino acids. From germline, CDR1 is SQVTM and CDR2 ANQGSEA. The CDR3 is CSVRGGQETQYF. The CDR3 DNA is TGCAGTGTTAGGGGGGGCCAAGAGACCCAGTACTTC.

Turning to this clonotype: The junction departs from the called germline gene at one end, perhaps through a read error. This chain uses TRBV3-1 with TRBJ2-5, with D tentatively TRBD1 (5 bases). CDR3 length equals 13 residues. Per germline, CDR1 LGHDT and CDR2 YNNKEL (reference sequence). The CDR3 nucleotides read TGTGCCAGCAGTCAAGGGGTACCAGAGACCCAGTACTTC. Protein: CASSQGVPETQYF.

This clonotype was counted ten times or more. This rearrangement joins TRBV20-1 to TRBJ2-7, with 7 positions matching TRBD1. Germline assignment: CDR1 DFQATT and CDR2 SNEGSKA (reference sequence). Unmatched junction bases numbered 4, after V lost 3 bases and J lost 2 bases. The CDR3 runs 13 residues. The CDR3 loop reads CSARTGTAYEQYF. DNA of the CDR3: TGCAGTGCTAGGACCGGGACAGCCTACGAGCAGTACTTC.

This clonotype has just a few counts. The chain couples TRBV29-1 to TRBJ2-5; maybe TRBD1 (5 bases). V lost 6 bases and J 5 bases, leaving 13 bases between the germline ends. CDR1 SQVTM and CDR2 ANQGSEA come from the germline V gene. The CDR3 is made up of 12 amino acids. The CDR3 region has the DNA TGCAGCGTCAGGGTCACTACGGAGACCCAGTACTTC. It specifies CSVRVTTETQYF.

With respect to this clonotype: A much larger clone differs from this one at a single base, so this may be a read error. J is TRBJ2-4 and V is TRBV4-1; D uncertain. The CDR3 extends over 13 amino acids. The V gene's germline CDR1 is MGHRA and CDR2 YSYEKL. CDR3 nucleotides: TGCGCCAGCAACCAAGATGCAGGAAACATTCAGTACTTC. It is translated as CASNQDAGNIQYF.

A few counts support this clonotype. This chain links TRBV5-6 with TRBJ1-5, with 7 bases that match TRBD1. V lost 1 base to trimming and J lost 0 bases; unmatched junction nucleotides: 4. From germline, CDR1 is SGHDT and CDR2 YYEEEE. This CDR3 region has 16 residues. The CDR3 loop reads CASSLYGTDSNQPQHF. The CDR3 DNA is TGTGCCAGCAGCTTGTATGGGACAGATAGCAATCAGCCCCAGCATTTT.

This clonotype was counted many times. The chain employs TRBV10-3 and TRBJ2-1, with 10 bases that match TRBD1. The CDR3 spans 15 residues. Germline CDR1 ENHRY, CDR2 SYGVKD. The ends lost 0 bases at V and 8 bases at J; junction bases unmatched: 4. For the CDR3, the DNA is TGTGCCATCAGTGAGTCTAGGACAGGGGGAGATGAGCAGTTCTTC. Translating it yields CAISESRTGGDEQFF.

The sample holds many counts of this clonotype. The V gene is TRBV7-2, the J gene TRBJ2-7; weak D call: TRBD2 (5 bases). V was clipped by 5 bases and J by 3 bases, with 14 bases between them. This CDR3 has 14 residues. Germline CDR1 SGHTA, CDR2 FQGNSA. CDR3 DNA sequence: TGTGCCAGCAGCCTCAGGACCACTAGCTACGAGCAGTACTTC. This encodes CASSLRTTSYEQYF. The full variable domain, with the rest looked up from reference TRBV7-2 and TRBJ2-7, is GAGVSQSPSNKVTEKGKDVELRCDPISGHTALYWYRQSLGQGLEFLIYFQGNSAPDKSGLPSDRFSAERTGGSVSTLTIQRTQQEDSAVYLCASSLRTTSYEQYFGPGTRLTVT.

This clonotype showed up many times. The chain combines TRBV7-9 with TRBJ2-1; D assignment may be TRBD1 or TRBD2 (5 bases each). V was clipped by 8 bases and J by 3 bases, with 14 bases between them. Germline V CDR1 and CDR2: SEHNR, FQNEAQ (reference sequence). CDR3 length: 14 residues. CDR3 DNA: TGTGCCAGCGGTTCCGGGACGGTCTACAATGAGCAGTTCTTC. The encoded protein is CASGSGTVYNEQFF.

This clonotype was picked up many times. This chain links TRBV2 with TRBJ2-1, with 10 bases identical to TRBD2. Germline trimming cut 8 bases from V and 4 bases from J; bases unmatched to any gene: 2. Germline CDR1 SNHLY, CDR2 FYNNEI. This CDR3 region has 13 residues. This CDR3 reads CASGLAEYNEQFF. The CDR3 DNA sequence: TGTGCCAGCGGACTAGCGGAATACAATGAGCAGTTCTTC.

The chain employs TRBV10-3 and TRBJ1-1, with 7 bases fitting TRBD1. Germline CDR1 reads ENHRY; CDR2 reads SYGVKD. Losses at the gene ends were 6 bases for V and 0 bases for J; bases not matched to a gene: 7. The CDR3 spans 15 residues. Here the CDR3 DNA reads TGTGCCATCAGGCCCTACGGGACAGTGAACACTGAAGCTTTCTTT. Amino acid sequence: CAIRPYGTVNTEAFF.

This clonotype was counted a few times. The chain uses TRBV20-1 and TRBJ2-2; D remains ambiguous. The CDR3 has 13 amino acids. Trimming removed 6 bases from V and 5 bases from J, with 13 bases in between. Germline CDR1 is DFQATT and CDR2 is SNEGSKA (reference sequence). In DNA form, the CDR3 reads TGCAGTGCCACGGAGCACGGGACCGGGGAGCTGTTTTTT. Translated, it gives CSATEHGTGELFF.